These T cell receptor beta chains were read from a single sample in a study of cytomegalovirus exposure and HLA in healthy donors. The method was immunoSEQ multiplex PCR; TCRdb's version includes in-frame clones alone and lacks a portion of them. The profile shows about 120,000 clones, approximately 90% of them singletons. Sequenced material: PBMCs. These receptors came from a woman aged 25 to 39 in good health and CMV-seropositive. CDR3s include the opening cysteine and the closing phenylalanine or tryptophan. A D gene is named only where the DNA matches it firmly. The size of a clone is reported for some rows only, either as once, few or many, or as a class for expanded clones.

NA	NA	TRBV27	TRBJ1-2	CARGPESTDYGYTF	TGTGCCAGGGGGCCTGAGTCAACCGACTATGGCTACACCTTC
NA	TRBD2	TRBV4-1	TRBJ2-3	CASSQGGREADTQYF	TGCGCCAGCAGCCAAGGGGGACGGGAGGCAGATACGCAGTATTTT
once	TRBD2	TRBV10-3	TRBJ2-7	CAISEPLAGFSYEQYF	TGTGCCATCAGTGAGCCCCTAGCGGGATTCTCCTACGAGCAGTACTTC
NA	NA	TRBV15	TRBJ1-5	CATQEADNQPQHF	TGTGCCACCCAAGAGGCCGACAATCAGCCCCAGCATTTT
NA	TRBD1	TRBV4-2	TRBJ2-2	CASSQGTGTSTGELFF	TGTGCCAGCAGCCAGGGGACAGGGACGAGCACCGGGGAGCTGTTTTTT
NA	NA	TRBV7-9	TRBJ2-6	CASSLVRAGANVLTF	TGTGCCAGCAGCTTAGTGAGAGCTGGGGCCAACGTCCTGACTTTC
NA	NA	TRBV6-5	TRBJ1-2	CASRANDWGYTF	TGTGCCAGCAGGGCGAACGACTGGGGCTACACCTTC
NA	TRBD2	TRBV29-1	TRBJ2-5	CSVLGLAGGGYQETQYF	TGCAGCGTTCTCGGACTAGCGGGAGGAGGGTACCAAGAGACCCAGTACTTC
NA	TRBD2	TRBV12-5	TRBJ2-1	CASGLRGGEQFF	TGTGCTAGTGGTTTGCGGGGGGGTGAGCAGTTCTTC
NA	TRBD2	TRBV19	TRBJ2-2	CASSPWEGTGELFF	TGTGCCAGTAGTCCATGGGAGGGAACAGGGGAGCTGTTTTTT
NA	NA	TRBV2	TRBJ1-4	CASSVGAANEKLFF	TGTGCCAGCAGTGTGGGGGCAGCTAATGAAAAACTGTTTTTT
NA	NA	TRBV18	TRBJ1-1	CASSPPVPGTEAFF	TGTGCCAGCTCACCACCGGTCCCGGGGACTGAAGCTTTCTTT
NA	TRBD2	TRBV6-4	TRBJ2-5	CASSVPAGGRQETQYF	TGTGCCAGCAGTGTACCAGCGGGGGGGCGTCAAGAGACCCAGTACTTC
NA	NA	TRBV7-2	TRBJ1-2	CASSFGPTGNNGYTF	TGTGCCAGCAGCTTCGGACCAACAGGGAATAATGGCTACACCTTC
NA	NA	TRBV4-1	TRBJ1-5	CASSQLDSAVGQPQHF	TGCGCCAGCAGCCAGTTAGACAGTGCGGTGGGTCAGCCCCAGCATTTT
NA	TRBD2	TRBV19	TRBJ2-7	CASSIEAGDEQYF	TGTGCCAGTAGTATAGAGGCGGGGGACGAGCAGTACTTC
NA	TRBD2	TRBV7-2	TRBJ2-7	CASSPLAGGYEQYF	TGTGCCAGCAGCCCACTAGCGGGAGGTTACGAGCAGTACTTC
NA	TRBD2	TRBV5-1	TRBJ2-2	CASSLVAGNTGELFF	TGCGCCAGCAGCTTGGTAGCGGGTAACACCGGGGAGCTGTTTTTT
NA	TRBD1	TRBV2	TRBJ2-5	CASSPRTGSKETQYF	TGTGCCAGCAGTCCGCGGACAGGGTCTAAAGAGACCCAGTACTTC
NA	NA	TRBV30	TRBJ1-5	CAWSSTDFNQPQHF	TGTGCCTGGAGTTCGACAGATTTCAATCAGCCCCAGCATTTT
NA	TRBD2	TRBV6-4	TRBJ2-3	CASARLAGTDTQYF	TGTGCCAGCGCCCGACTAGCGGGCACAGATACGCAGTATTTT
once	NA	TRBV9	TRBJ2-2	CASSPEDSAYTGELFF	TGTGCCAGCAGCCCAGAAGACAGCGCTTACACCGGGGAGCTGTTTTTT
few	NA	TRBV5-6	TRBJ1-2	CASSRGSFGGYTF	TGTGCCAGCAGCCGGGGGTCCTTCGGAGGCTACACCTTC
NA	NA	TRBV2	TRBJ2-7	CASSEQGGSYEQYF	TGTGCCAGCAGTGAACAGGGAGGCTCCTACGAGCAGTACTTC
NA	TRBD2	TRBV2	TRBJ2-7	CASRRGTSSYEQYF	TGTGCCAGCAGGCGCGGGACTAGCTCCTACGAGCAGTACTTC
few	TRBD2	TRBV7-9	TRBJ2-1	CASRPLAGGLGEQFF	TGTGCCAGCAGACCACTAGCGGGGGGCTTGGGAGAGCAGTTCTTC
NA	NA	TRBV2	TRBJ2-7	CASSDHRDHEQYF	TGTGCCAGCAGTGACCACAGGGACCACGAGCAGTACTTC
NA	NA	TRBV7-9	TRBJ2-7	CASSGNYEQYF	TGTGCCAGCAGCGGCAACTACGAGCAGTACTTC
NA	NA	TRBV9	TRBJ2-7	CASSVDDTYEQYF	TGTGCCAGCAGCGTGGATGACACCTACGAGCAGTACTTC
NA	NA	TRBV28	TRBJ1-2	CASSKTSGASLYGYTF	TGTGCCAGCAGTAAAACATCAGGGGCCTCTCTCTATGGCTACACCTTC
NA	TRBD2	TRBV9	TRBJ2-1	CASSASGRADNEQFF	TGTGCCAGCAGCGCTAGCGGGAGGGCCGACAATGAGCAGTTCTTC
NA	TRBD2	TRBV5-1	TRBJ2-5	CASSRGLAQETQYF	TGCGCCAGCAGCCGGGGACTAGCCCAAGAGACCCAGTACTTC
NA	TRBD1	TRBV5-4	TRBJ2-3	CASSEFGPGGSTQYF	TGTGCCAGCAGCGAATTTGGGCCAGGGGGCTCCACGCAGTATTTT
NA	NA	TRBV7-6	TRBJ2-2	CASSLGGAGELFF	TGTGCCAGCAGCTTAGGGGGGGCCGGGGAGCTGTTTTTT
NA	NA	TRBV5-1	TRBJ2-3	CASKGLLSSSTDTQYF	TGCGCCAGCAAGGGACTGCTGAGCTCTAGCACAGATACGCAGTATTTT
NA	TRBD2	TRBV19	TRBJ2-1	CASSISGSLVNEQFF	TGTGCCAGTAGTATAAGCGGGAGTCTAGTAAATGAGCAGTTCTTC
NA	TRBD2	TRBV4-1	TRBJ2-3	CASSLNREGRPTDTQYF	TGCGCCAGCAGCCTCAACCGGGAGGGACGACCCACAGATACGCAGTATTTT
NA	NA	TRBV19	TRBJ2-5	CASSIPGEKTQYF	TGTGCCAGTAGTATCCCAGGGGAAAAGACCCAGTACTTC
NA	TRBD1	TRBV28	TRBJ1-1	CASSSHGQGLNTEAFF	TGTGCCAGCAGTTCCCACGGACAGGGCTTGAACACTGAAGCTTTCTTT
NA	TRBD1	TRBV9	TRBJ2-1	CASSQNDRVAYNEQFF	TGTGCCAGCAGCCAAAACGACAGGGTTGCCTACAATGAGCAGTTCTTC